This T cell receptor beta chain was captured by sequencing in a study of cytomegalovirus exposure and HLA in healthy donors (dated by TCRdb to about 2017). Background on the whole study: In an earlier analysis of fewer than 750 of the donors, approximately 260 Gb of sequence data and 117 million unique TCR beta sequences from 150 million to 200 million T cells were reported. The later analysis used no new phenotypic data to find candidate immune exposures, relying instead on TCR beta sequences and their occurrence across donors. A separate validation cohort of 100 to 150 different subjects was used in addition to the roughly 700-subject first cohort. HLA typing covered class I and class II loci at four-digit resolution. A later analysis re-analyzed previously published TCR beta repertoires from 650 to 800 donors and added high-resolution HLA genotyping to study TCR occurrence patterns. The study was designed to test whether signatures of past pathogen exposure could be identified by cataloging public T cell receptors. Four to six DR-DQ haplotypes were handled as single units for association and clustering, since linkage in the cohort was strong. Roughly 300 gigabases of sequencing data and approximately 92 million unique TCR sequences made up an early release that covered around 640 HLA-typed donors. Every discovery cohort repertoire had been produced on one sequencing platform. Typing coverage varied by locus: roughly 620-640 donors for A, B, C, DRB1 and DQB1; 522 for DQA1; about 590 for DPA1; under 490 for DPB1. In an earlier analysis of a few hundred of the donors, high-throughput TCR beta sequencing was used to judge whether each TCR beta V gene segment behaved as functional or pseudogenic. High-throughput TCR immunosequencing, statistical association of individual TCRs with disease status, and machine learning were combined to predict cytomegalovirus infection status. The genetic ancestry cluster associated with self-reported Caucasian donors included about four fifths of the approximately 410 genotyped donors. The study profiled the T cell repertoires of 550 to 700 subjects by immunosequencing and related them to cytomegalovirus serostatus. On average, about 240,000 unique TCR beta nucleotide sequences were sequenced per donor among 398 genotyped donors of the cohort, with approximately 18% of those sequences being non-productive. A later genetic analysis used genome-wide SNP genotypes for about 65% of the roughly 670 donors, treating that subset as a discovery cohort. Donor age, sex, ethnicity and CMV serostatus were collected together with the repertoire data. The investigation overall reported the following: The presence/absence analyses assumed that sequencing depth was roughly uniform across donors, and that assumption may not be true. The 87-base-pair reads could not distinguish some IMGT-functional V segments, including TRBV6-2 and TRBV6-3, so those segments were excluded. In a later genetic analysis, fewer N-insertions in productive TCRs were reported among donors in an Asian-associated ancestry cluster than the roughly 700-donor mean. It was suggested by the authors that the approach could potentially be generalized to other disease states and immunological phenotypes. Over 15 rarely observed V segments, including chromosome 9 orphons, were excluded from the earlier analysis of 550 to 700 of the donors because counts were too low. At a false discovery rate of 0.05, a later analysis linked under 20,000 TCR beta sequences to specific HLA alleles. In vitro tests confirmed that a few of the cytomegalovirus-associated TCR beta chains recognize cytomegalovirus antigens. In this cohort, only TCR beta chains were sequenced, and detectable features were limited by the absence of alpha or paired-chain data. CMV serostatus was the only immune exposure information available for the cohort. Correlated functional status among segregating V segments might reflect linkage disequilibrium, but an unknown experimental factor could not be ruled out. A cluster of highly shared sequence variants was judged likely to be a technical artifact of the sequencing pipeline. In a later analysis, several top co-occurrence clusters were reported to appear linked to parvovirus B19, influenza, CMV and Epstein-Barr virus. The classifier was reported to diagnose cytomegalovirus status with high specificity and sensitivity in both the original cohort and the validation cohort. A later analysis found that TCR association rates varied across HLA loci, with DRB1 alleles showing the most associated TCRs and HLA-C alleles the fewest. In a later analysis, most CMV-associated TCR beta chains were found to appear HLA-restricted, with HLA associations seemingly driven largely by CMV exposure. An earlier analysis of around 540 of the donors showed that most TCR beta V segments appeared in productive rearrangements either about 87% or about 30% of the time, which broadly matched IMGT annotations. Because some donors lacked HLA typing at each locus, the association tests relied only on the typed subset. Strong co-occurrence of HLA alleles, especially DR and DQ, made assigning TCR associations to individual alleles difficult. A further reported finding was that TCR beta sequences accurately predicted the HLA-A and HLA-B alleles for most subjects in the first cohort. In a later analysis, HLA-associated TCR beta chains were found to be more clonally expanded and to have lower generation probabilities than equally common non-associated chains. An association between a missense DCLRE1C variant and V-gene and J-gene trimming of TCR beta chains was found in a later genetic analysis and replicated in an independent cohort. The study listed 150 to 200 TCR beta chains as associated with cytomegalovirus. Most TCR sequences were seen in very few donors, while some public TCRs were found in many individuals.

The germline V gene supplies CDR1 SGHRS and CDR2 YFSETQ. There are 14 amino acids in the CDR3, from cysteine to phenylalanine inclusive. The only DNA kept is the CDR3, 42 bases in frame from the first base. Trimming costs V 4 bases and J 0 bases, and their ends lie 5 bases apart. Library creation used the immunoSEQ multiplex PCR assay. A mixture of 60 forward primers for TCR Vbeta segments and 13 reverse primers for TCR Jbeta segments was used in the multiplex PCR. Amplification of the CDR3 region of rearranged TCR beta genes was performed with a multiplex PCR assay on genomic DNA. The Illumina HiSeq System was used to sequence the amplified TCR beta libraries as 87-base-pair reads. The published analysis was carried out like this. A later analysis tallied 70 million to 100 million unique TCR beta chains across the 650 to 750 repertoires, and roughly 11 million of those chains were shared by two or more donors. Raw reads were error-corrected and collapsed into unique sequences with a nearest-neighbor algorithm that merged closely related sequences to remove PCR and sequencing errors. CDR3 sequences were aligned to IMGT reference sequences to assign V, D and J gene segments. For a sequence to be retained, at least a six-nucleotide match to both a V gene segment and a J gene segment was required. Rearrangements were classified as productive when the CDR3 lacked stop codons and remained in frame with V and J, and all other rearrangements were classified as non-productive. CDR3 was defined by IMGT convention, running from the second conserved V-encoded cysteine to the conserved J-encoded phenylalanine. In an earlier analysis of just under 600 of the donors, sequences lacking an unambiguous match to a single V gene segment were excluded. In an earlier analysis of around 590 of the donors, a V segment was called functional when productive rearrangements were above 56.7%, and segregating when the standard deviation between donors exceeded 5%. A statistical classification framework was built for diagnosing cytomegalovirus status from the catalog of TCR beta chain sequences. A later analysis assigned V and J genes by comparing TCR nucleotide sequences with IMGT/GENE-DB human TR gene sequences. Using the TCRdist pipeline, a later analysis assigned CDR3 sequences along with most-parsimonious VDJ recombination scenarios. In a later analysis, each TCR beta chain was defined by its CDR3 amino acid sequence together with its V-gene family, and reads without a unique V-gene family were excluded. As a way to deal with suspected cross-contamination and a sequencing artifact, a later analysis dropped roughly 620 nucleotide sequences that were highly shared and had low generation probability. For each public chain, a later analysis derived a clonal expansion index from normalized ranks of inferred template counts within each repertoire. Generation probabilities in a later analysis came from a VDJ recombination model fitted to out-of-frame rearrangements, and those results were checked against IGoR. A later analysis scored TCR-TCR, TCR-HLA and TCR-CMV co-occurrence with hypergeometric tests, applying a repertoire-size bias correction to TCR pairs. False discovery rates were estimated in a later analysis by permuting HLA or CMV assignments 20 times. In a later analysis, co-occurring TCRs were grouped using DBSCAN, with TCRdist sequence similarity added in when clustering inside HLA-allele-positive subsets. Repertoires with fewer than 30,000 or more than 120,000 public chains, plus five repertoires with anomalous nucleotide sharing, were excluded from co-occurrence clustering. TCRdb limited this immuneACCESS table to in-frame rearrangements with V and J called. A share of clones is missing; checked studies link under half to unresolved V genes, and the rest is unexplained. The V and J calls and clone size come from that table; D and trimming were worked out from the DNA. This sample holds some 250,000 clones; 82% were observed only once. Around 5% of the sample rests with the top ten.

To note about this clone: Its antigen is currently not known. No base-level quality is on record; no much larger clone is a single base apart.

The cohort comprised some 730 healthy bone marrow donors. Cohort members were all nominally healthy when sampled, although unrecorded immune exposures were likely present. The donor tested CMV seropositive and was one of the 289 seropositive cohort members. A peripheral blood sample was collected from each donor, and TCR beta sequencing was performed on peripheral blood mononuclear cells. The Qiagen DNeasy Blood Extraction Kit was used to extract genomic DNA from the blood cell samples. Sample: PBMCs. The V and J genes are TRBV5-1 and TRBJ2-6, with an unclear D gene assignment. This TCR came from a woman aged 40 to 50 in good health and CMV-seropositive. This receptor has the CDR3 CASSPDSGANVLTF. The DNA reads as follows: TGCGCCAGCAGCCCAGACTCTGGGGCCAACGTCCTGACTTTC.